A single sample is the source of the 26 T cell receptor beta chains below, sequenced in a study of T cell changes during pregnancy in multiple sclerosis. This table comes from immunoSEQ multiplex PCR, and its TCRdb copy is limited to in-frame clones, with some not included. The data show roughly 58,000 clones, roughly nine tenths seen once. Here the sequenced sample was CD8+ T cells from peripheral blood mononuclear cells, taken before pregnancy. All receptors derive from a female donor with multiple sclerosis, enrolled in a pregnancy study.

The genes are TRBV19 and TRBJ1-5; D is ambiguous. V dropped 1 base and J dropped 1 base, with 8 bases sitting between them. Germline V gene sequence: CDR1 LNHDA, CDR2 SQIVND (reference sequence). CDR3 size: 15 residues. The CDR3 DNA is TGTGCCAGTAGTATAGCAGACATAAGCAATCAGCCCCAGCATTTT. Translating gives CASSIADISNQPQHF.

The chain has TRBV15 and TRBJ1-5; no definite D call. The germline V gene encodes CDR1 LNHNV and CDR2 YYDKDF (reference sequence). V lost 3 bases and J lost 4, with 4 bases in between. The CDR3 sequence is 12 residues long. The DNA for the CDR3 is TGTGCCACCAGCAGTTTAAATCAGCCCCAGCATTTT. Protein: CATSSLNQPQHF.

The genes are TRBV6-4 and TRBJ1-6; D might be TRBD1 (5 bases). Trimming cost V 2 bases and J 6 bases, with 5 bases left between them. This CDR3 comprises 13 residues. Germline CDR1 reads MRHNA; CDR2 reads SNTAGT. CDR3 residues: CASSDRGNSPLHF. CDR3 bases: TGTGCCAGCAGTGACAGGGGTAATTCACCCCTCCACTTT.

The chain couples TRBV27 to TRBJ2-7; D is possibly TRBD2 (5 bases). The CDR3 is 14 amino acids. CDR1 and CDR2 from the germline V gene are MNHEY and SMNVEV (reference sequence). With 6 bases removed from V and 5 bases from J, the gap between germline ends came to 17 bases. The DNA for the CDR3 is TGTGCCAGCAGCCAAACGGGGTCAAGGGACGAGCAGTACTTC. As protein: CASSQTGSRDEQYF.

The chain uses TRBV11-2 and TRBJ1-5; 8 bases are a match to TRBD1. The CDR3 has 16 residues. After removal of 5 bases from V and 2 bases from J, the junction contained 8 bases not matched to a gene. CDR1 and CDR2 from the germline V gene are SGHAT and FQNNGV. The DNA for the CDR3 is TGTGCCAGCAGCCCCTGGACAGGGAGGGGCAATCAGCCCCAGCATTTT. Its translation is CASSPWTGRGNQPQHF.

The chain links TRBV7-8 to TRBJ1-4; no definite D call. The germline V gene has CDR1 SGHVS and CDR2 FQNEAQ. The CDR3 runs 14 residues. The V and J ends lost 3 bases and 8 bases respectively, with 13 bases between them. CDR3 bases: TGTGCCAGCAGCTTTAGCCCCGACGGGGAAAAACTGTTTTTT. Amino acid sequence: CASSFSPDGEKLFF.

As DNA, the CDR3 is TGTGCCAGCAATGCGGGACAGGGGTCCACTGAAGCTTTCTTT. This translates into CASNAGQGSTEAFF. V is TRBV9 and J is TRBJ1-1, with 10 bases identical to TRBD1. The CDR3 length is 14 residues. V was pared by 6 bases and J by 4 bases, with 6 bases of the junction left unmatched. The germline V gene has CDR1 SGDLS and CDR2 YYNGEE.

V usage is TRBV9 and J usage is TRBJ2-3; D not certain. Looked up from germline, CDR1 is SGDLS and CDR2 is YYNGEE. The CDR3 length is 13 residues. V was trimmed by 6 bases and J by 1 base, leaving 9 bases between them. The CDR3 DNA follows: TGTGCCAGCATCAGTGAGGGCACAGATACGCAGTATTTT. This codes for CASISEGTDTQYF.

The genes are TRBV11-2 and TRBJ2-3, with D maybe TRBD2 (5 bases). Germline V gene lookup returns CDR1 SGHAT and CDR2 FQNNGV. This CDR3 is built from 14 residues. V was clipped by 2 bases and J by 4 bases, with 10 bases between them. The chain's CDR3 is CASSLPGGSDTQYF. DNA of the CDR3: TGTGCCAGCAGCTTACCGGGCGGGTCAGATACGCAGTATTTT.

This chain uses TRBV15 with TRBJ1-4; TRBD1 is a possible D gene (6 bases). V lost 5 bases, J lost 3 bases, and 13 bases lay in between. The CDR3 sequence is 15 residues long. Germline V gene sequence: CDR1 LNHNV, CDR2 YYDKDF (reference sequence). Written as DNA, the CDR3 is TGTGCCACCAGCTCTAACAGGGCCGCTAATGAAAAACTGTTTTTT. Protein product: CATSSNRAANEKLFF.

This chain uses TRBV7-9 with TRBJ2-2; 15 bases match TRBD2. The V and J ends lost 5 bases and 5 bases, in that order; junction bases with no gene match: 6. Germline-derived CDR1 and CDR2 are SEHNR and FQNEAQ (reference sequence). CDR3 size: 17 residues. The CDR3 DNA is TGTGCCAGCAGCGGACTAGCGGGGGGGACCCGGACCGGGGAGCTGTTTTTT. This translates into CASSGLAGGTRTGELFF.

This chain uses TRBV7-6 with TRBJ1-6, with D tentatively TRBD1 (5 bases). CDR1 is SGHVS and CDR2 is FNYEAQ in the germline V gene. The length of the CDR3 is 14 residues. With 5 bases removed from V and 7 bases from J, the gap between germline ends came to 12 bases. CDR3 sequence: CASSVDRRNSPLHF. The CDR3 DNA reads TGTGCCAGCAGCGTAGACAGAAGAAATTCACCCCTCCACTTT.

The chain is built from TRBV9 and TRBJ2-1; D remains unclear. The CDR3 contains 15 residues. Trimming cost V 4 bases and J 4 bases, with 15 bases left between them. Germline V gene data show CDR1 as SGDLS and CDR2 as YYNGEE. CDR3 protein: CASSPKEAHYNEQFF. CDR3 in DNA: TGTGCCAGCAGCCCCAAAGAGGCCCATTACAATGAGCAGTTCTTC.

DNA for the CDR3: TGTGCCAGCAGTTTATACCCCCCAGAGGGCAGGGGCACCGGGGAGCTGTTTTTT. The encoded protein is CASSLYPPEGRGTGELFF. The chain employs TRBV27 and TRBJ2-2, with a possible D match to TRBD1 (6 bases). Germline V gene data show CDR1 as MNHEY and CDR2 as SMNVEV (reference sequence). V lost 1 base and J lost 4, with 19 bases in between. CDR3 length: 18 amino acids.

The rearrangement joins TRBV9 to TRBJ1-3; 7 positions match TRBD1. CDR3 length equals 16 residues. CDR1 is SGDLS and CDR2 is YYNGEE in the germline V gene. The V and J ends lost 2 bases and 0 bases, in that order; junction bases with no gene match: 5. The DNA for the CDR3 is TGTGCCAGCAGCGTGGCGGGACAGAGCTCTGGAAACACCATATATTTT. Its translation is CASSVAGQSSGNTIYF.

The CDR3 is CASSQDTAGVANYGYTF. The CDR3 DNA reads TGCGCCAGCAGCCAAGATACGGCCGGGGTGGCGAACTATGGCTACACCTTC. This sequence joins TRBV4-3 and TRBJ1-2; D remains ambiguous. Germline V gene lookup returns CDR1 LGHNA and CDR2 YSLEER. V was trimmed by 0 bases and J by 2 bases, leaving 16 bases between them. This CDR3 comprises 17 residues.

This chain connects TRBV4-3 to TRBJ2-1; 9 bases agree with TRBD2. The CDR3 spans 14 residues. The germline CDR1 and CDR2 sequences are LGHNA and YSLEER. V lost 5 bases, J lost 2 bases, and 1 base stayed unmatched. The CDR3 spells CASSSSGTYNEQFF. The CDR3 nucleotides read TGCGCCAGCAGCTCTAGCGGGACCTACAATGAGCAGTTCTTC.

The chain employs TRBV7-2 and TRBJ1-2; 7 bases map to TRBD1. The germline CDR1 and CDR2 sequences are SGHTA and FQGNSA. V shed 1 base and J 4 bases; nucleotides not matched to a gene: 3. The CDR3 totals 14 residues. The CDR3 spells CASSLDAGGYGYTF. In DNA, the CDR3 is TGTGCCAGCAGCTTAGACGCAGGGGGCTATGGCTACACCTTC.

The chain is built from TRBV30 and TRBJ2-1, with 8 bases aligning to TRBD2. CDR1 and CDR2 (germline): GTSNPN, SVGIG (reference sequence). The CDR3 has 16 residues. V gave up 2 bases and J gave up 3 bases; unmatched junction bases: 9. The CDR3 here is CAWSQTAGGHYNEQFF. CDR3 coding DNA: TGTGCCTGGAGTCAAACTGCGGGGGGCCACTACAATGAGCAGTTCTTC.

This clone came up a few times. Other nucleotide sequences in the sample specify the same CDR3. This chain links TRBV4-3 with TRBJ1-1, with a weak D call TRBD1 (5 bases). V shed 2 bases and J shed 0 bases, with 10 bases lying between them. This CDR3 is 15 amino acids long. The germline V gene has CDR1 LGHNA and CDR2 YSLEER. The CDR3 here is CASSQLQGMNTEAFF. CDR3 in DNA: TGCGCCAGCAGCCAACTGCAGGGCATGAACACTGAAGCTTTCTTT.

J is TRBJ2-7 and V is TRBV2; 8 positions match TRBD2. Germline loops: CDR1 SNHLY, CDR2 FYNNEI. The CDR3 spans 15 residues. V lost 6 bases to trimming and J lost 2 bases; unmatched junction nucleotides: 9. The CDR3 region is CASSGGGARPYEQYF. As DNA, the CDR3 is TGTGCCAGCAGCGGGGGGGGAGCTCGTCCCTACGAGCAGTACTTC. Full variable domain (outside the CDR3, taken from reference TRBV2 and TRBJ2-7): EPEVTQTPSHQVTQMGQEVILRCVPISNHLYFYWYRQILGQKVEFLVSFYNNEISEKSEIFDDQFSVERPDGSNFTLKIRSTKLEDSAMYFCASSGGGARPYEQYFGPGTRLTVT.

The rearrangement links TRBV19 to TRBJ2-5, with 12 bases aligning to TRBD2. In germline, CDR1 is LNHDA, CDR2 SQIVND (reference sequence). The junction had 5 bases not matched to a gene; V was cut back by 5 bases and J by 1 base. The CDR3 covers 16 residues. The DNA for the CDR3 is TGTGCCAGTAGTTCACCGGGACTAGCGGGCCAAGAGACCCAGTACTTC. This encodes CASSSPGLAGQETQYF.

This clone was seen more than once but under ten times. The chain is built from TRBV6-5 and TRBJ2-1; 10 nucleotides line up with TRBD2. CDR1 and CDR2 (germline): MNHEY, SVGAGI. The ends lost 6 bases at V and 6 bases at J; junction bases unmatched: 8. This CDR3 has 15 amino acids. The CDR3 DNA sequence: TGTGCCAGCAGCGCCTCCAGCGGGGGGGCCAATGAGCAGTTCTTC. This codes for CASSASSGGANEQFF.

The V gene is TRBV19, the J gene TRBJ2-1, with 7 bases that match TRBD2. Germline V gene data show CDR1 as LNHDA and CDR2 as SQIVND (reference sequence). The CDR3 loop spans 14 amino acids. V dropped 9 bases and J dropped 1; count of bases not matched to a gene: 6. CDR3: CASGTRESYNEQFF. The CDR3 region has the DNA TGTGCCAGCGGGACGCGGGAGTCCTACAATGAGCAGTTCTTC.

This clone was counted between two and nine times. The genes are TRBV2 and TRBJ1-4; D is perhaps TRBD1 (6 bases). Trimming stripped 2 bases from V and 8 bases from J, with 21 bases between. The CDR3 loop spans 17 amino acids. Germline-derived CDR1 and CDR2 are SNHLY and FYNNEI. CDR3 sequence reads: CASSESGHRARGEKLFF. CDR3 coding DNA: TGTGCCAGCAGTGAAAGTGGGCACAGGGCCCGAGGCGAAAAACTGTTTTTT.

This chain uses TRBV19 with TRBJ1-1; D is perhaps TRBD1 (5 bases). V gave up 2 bases and J gave up 1 base, with 8 bases separating them. The CDR3 contains 14 residues. Germline CDR1 LNHDA, CDR2 SQIVND (reference sequence). CDR3 residues: CASSIWTRNTEAFF. As DNA, the CDR3 is TGTGCCAGTAGTATATGGACACGGAACACTGAAGCTTTCTTT.